The clone carrying this TCR beta chain appeared a few times. Its antigen is not known. From the 5' RACE reads, TCRdb called clonotypes with MiXCR, one entry per CDR3 protein. This table holds about 140,000 distinct CDR3 sequences, approximately 8.4% found once. The data were taken from a study of CD8 T cells in ankylosing spondylitis. Germline trimming cut 8 bases from V and 5 bases from J; bases unmatched to any gene: 11. The CDR3 extends over 15 amino acids. Germline values: CDR1 SNHLY, CDR2 FYNNEI. Findings and caveats of the study: Prior work had noted some motif variants in reactive arthritis blood and synovial fluid. Reportedly, matched ankylosing spondylitis synovial fluid was significantly enriched for disease-linked clones.

This rearrangement joins TRBV2 to TRBJ2-1, with 8 positions matching TRBD2. The receptor comes from a male donor with ankylosing spondylitis. The sample was synovial fluid, either unsorted or a sorted T cell fraction (not recorded which). The CDR3 region is CASREERGNHNEQFF. The CDR3 nucleotides are TGTGCCAGCCGGGAGGAGCGGGGGAACCACAATGAGCAGTTCTTC.